Following are 30 T cell receptor beta chains from one sample sequenced in a study of T cell changes during pregnancy in multiple sclerosis. Profiled with immunoSEQ multiplex PCR; TCRdb holds only in-frame clones, not every one. The sample holds fewer than 40,000 clones, about 90% seen once. The specimen comprised CD4+ T cells from peripheral blood mononuclear cells, sampled in the third trimester of pregnancy. The receptors derive from a female donor with multiple sclerosis, enrolled in a pregnancy study.

The CDR3 DNA sequence: TGTGCCAGCAGCCTGGGACAGGTGGGAACTAATGAAAAACTGTTTTTT. It specifies CASSLGQVGTNEKLFF. The chain carries TRBV7-2 and TRBJ1-4; 8 bases are a match to TRBD1. The CDR3 is 16 amino acids. The trim removed 5 bases at V and 1 base at J, leaving 6 bases unmatched. From germline, CDR1 is SGHTA and CDR2 FQGNSA. Based on the CDR3 plus reference TRBV7-2 and TRBJ1-4, the full variable domain is GAGVSQSPSNKVTEKGKDVELRCDPISGHTALYWYRQSLGQGLEFLIYFQGNSAPDKSGLPSDRFSAERTGGSVSTLTIQRTQQEDSAVYLCASSLGQVGTNEKLFFGSGTQLSVL.

This chain joins TRBV5-5 and TRBJ2-1; the match to TRBD1 covers 8 bases. J lost 5 bases, V lost 0 bases, and 4 bases had no gene match. CDR1 and CDR2 (germline): SGHKS, YYEKEE (reference sequence). There are 15 residues in the CDR3. DNA of the CDR3: TGTGCCAGCAGCTTGGCGGGACAGGATAACAATGAGCAGTTCTTC. This translates into CASSLAGQDNNEQFF.

V usage is TRBV4-2 and J usage is TRBJ2-3; perhaps TRBD2 as D (5 bases). Deletions cut 0 bases from V and 5 bases from J, with 15 bases between. The CDR3 contains 16 residues. Germline V CDR1 and CDR2: LGHNA, YNFKEQ. CDR3 sequence (DNA): TGTGCCAGCAGCCAAGATCGGCCGAACGGGAAAGATACGCAGTATTTT. This translates into CASSQDRPNGKDTQYF.

The chain uses TRBV29-1 and TRBJ2-7; tentatively, D is TRBD1 (6 bases). This CDR3 spans 14 amino acids. Trimming left V 0 bases short and J 6 bases short, with 15 bases between. The germline CDR1 and CDR2 sequences are SQVTM and ANQGSEA. Here the CDR3 DNA reads TGCAGCGTTGAAGATTTCAGGGGTCGCGGCGAGCAGTACTTC. Encoded protein: CSVEDFRGRGEQYF.

This clone was observed once. The CDR3 loop is CASSPDRDTYNEQFF. DNA for the CDR3: TGTGCCAGCAGCCCGGACAGGGATACCTACAATGAGCAGTTCTTC. The genes are TRBV7-2 and TRBJ2-1, with 8 bases aligning to TRBD1. The germline CDR1 and CDR2 sequences are SGHTA and FQGNSA. V gave up 5 bases and J gave up 2 bases; unmatched junction bases: 5. The CDR3 consists of 15 residues.

This clone has more than one count but fewer than ten. The V gene is TRBV14, the J gene TRBJ2-7, with 7 bases that match TRBD1. The CDR3 loop spans 13 amino acids. V gave up 0 bases and J gave up 7 bases; unmatched junction bases: 3. Germline V gives CDR1 SGHDN, CDR2 FVKESK. DNA of the CDR3: TGTGCCAGCAGCCAAGAACTGACAGGGGAGCAGTACTTC. It translates to CASSQELTGEQYF.

The chain is built from TRBV21-1 and TRBJ2-1; TRBD1, the table's D call, lacks a check against the DNA. TRBV21-1 has pseudogene status. This CDR3 contains 15 residues. The CDR3 DNA sequence: TGTGCCAGCAGCAAACAAGGGCAGGGGGCTAATGAGCAGTTCTTC. Translation gives CASSKQGQGANEQFF.

V and J are TRBV19 and TRBJ2-7; no reliable D call. This CDR3 is built from 14 residues. Germline V gene sequence: CDR1 LNHDA, CDR2 SQIVND (reference sequence). Trimming stripped 0 bases from V and 2 bases from J, with 8 bases between. The CDR3: CASSIDPSTYEQYF. The CDR3 region has the DNA TGTGCCAGTAGTATAGATCCTAGTACCTACGAGCAGTACTTC.

The chain employs TRBV28 and TRBJ1-2; perhaps TRBD1 as D (6 bases). Germline V gene lookup returns CDR1 MDHEN and CDR2 SYDVKM. V lost 7 bases and J 6 bases, leaving 21 bases between the germline ends. CDR3 length: 15 residues. The CDR3 DNA sequence: TGTGCCAGCACCTTTCTTGGGGGGGGCTTAAATGGCTACACCTTC. Translated: CASTFLGGGLNGYTF.

V usage is TRBV9 and J usage is TRBJ2-3; TRBD1 matches 7 bases. This CDR3 is 19 amino acids long. V lost 1 base to trimming and J lost 0 bases; unmatched junction nucleotides: 14. Germline CDR1 is SGDLS and CDR2 is YYNGEE. This CDR3 is CASSVTLFPRDRSTDTQYF. DNA for the CDR3: TGTGCCAGCAGCGTAACCCTCTTCCCCCGGGACAGAAGCACAGATACGCAGTATTTT.

V usage is TRBV11-2 and J usage is TRBJ2-7; 11 nucleotides align to TRBD2. J lost 3 bases, V lost 4 bases, and 5 bases had no gene match. Germline CDR1 reads SGHAT; CDR2 reads FQNNGV. The CDR3 has 15 residues. The CDR3 DNA sequence: TGTGCCAGCAGCTCCCTTAGCGGGAGGGTCTACGAGCAGTACTTC. Encoded protein: CASSSLSGRVYEQYF.

The chain couples TRBV4-1 to TRBJ2-7; 7 nucleotides line up with TRBD1. Unmatched junction bases numbered 4, after V lost 0 bases and J lost 2 bases. Germline values: CDR1 MGHRA, CDR2 YSYEKL. CDR3 size: 15 residues. Here the CDR3 DNA reads TGCGCCAGCAGCCAAGAGGTCGACAGGGCCTACGAGCAGTACTTC. Translation gives CASSQEVDRAYEQYF.

There are a few counts of this clone. The gene calls are TRBV7-3 and TRBJ1-1, with D unclear. Trimming removed 5 bases from V and 2 bases from J, with 9 bases in between. The CDR3 loop spans 13 amino acids. CDR1 is SGHTA and CDR2 is FQGTGA in the germline V gene. In DNA, the CDR3 is TGTGCCAGCAGCCCCTATATTAACACTGAAGCTTTCTTT. It translates to CASSPYINTEAFF.

This clone was detected only once. The chain links TRBV7-9 to TRBJ2-3; perhaps TRBD2 as D (5 bases). V was pared by 5 bases and J by 1 base, with 10 bases between. This CDR3 has 14 amino acids. From germline, CDR1 is SEHNR and CDR2 FQNEAQ (reference sequence). This CDR3 reads CASSPSLGTDTQYF. In nucleotides, the CDR3 is TGTGCCAGCAGCCCGTCACTAGGCACAGATACGCAGTATTTT. Complete variable domain (other parts from reference TRBV7-9 and TRBJ2-3): DTGVSQNPRHKITKRGQNVTFRCDPISEHNRLYWYRQTLGQGPEFLTYFQNEAQLEKSRLLSDRFSAERPKGSFSTLEIQRTEQGDSAMYLCASSPSLGTDTQYFGPGTRLTVL.

V usage is TRBV28 and J usage is TRBJ2-7; 10 bases match TRBD1. From germline, CDR1 is MDHEN and CDR2 SYDVKM. J was trimmed by 8 bases and V by 3 bases; bases with no gene match: 4. The CDR3 is 13 amino acids. CDR3 DNA: TGTGCCAGCAGTTTGGGACAGGGGAATAAGCAGTACTTC. Amino acid sequence: CASSLGQGNKQYF.

This clone showed up just a few times. The chain combines TRBV19 with TRBJ1-2; no definite D call. Germline CDR1 LNHDA, CDR2 SQIVND (reference sequence). Between the trimmed V and J ends, which lost 3 bases and 8 bases, there was a span of 13 bases. This CDR3 is built from 13 residues. CDR3 residues: CASSITGDRGYTF. For the CDR3, the DNA is TGTGCCAGTAGTATTACCGGTGATCGGGGCTACACCTTC.

The V gene is TRBV5-5, the J gene TRBJ2-5; 7 bases agree with TRBD2. Losses at the gene ends were 1 base for V and 4 bases for J; bases not matched to a gene: 7. Germline values: CDR1 SGHKS, CDR2 YYEKEE (reference sequence). This CDR3 is built from 15 residues. CDR3 nucleotides: TGTGCCAGCAGCTTGATGGGAGGGCGGGGAGAGACCCAGTACTTC. Its protein product is CASSLMGGRGETQYF. Variable domain in full (rest from reference TRBV5-5 and TRBJ2-5): DAGVTQSPTHLIKTRGQQVTLRCSPISGHKSVSWYQQVLGQGPQFIFQYYEKEERGRGNFPDRFSARQFPNYSSELNVNALLLGDSALYLCASSLMGGRGETQYFGPGTRLLVL.

This rearrangement joins TRBV19 to TRBJ2-1; D gene unclear. The CDR3 loop spans 16 amino acids. Trimming cost V 3 bases and J 4 bases, with 16 bases left between them. Germline V CDR1 and CDR2: LNHDA, SQIVND (reference sequence). In nucleotides, the CDR3 is TGTGCCAGTAGTATTTATTGGCAGGAAGGATACAATGAGCAGTTCTTC. Translating gives CASSIYWQEGYNEQFF.

This clone has only a few counts. The V and J genes are TRBV4-2 and TRBJ1-2; TRBD1 is a possible D gene (5 bases). Trimming pared 2 bases from V and 7 bases from J, leaving 11 bases between. This CDR3 contains 13 residues. Germline CDR1 and CDR2: LGHNA and YNFKEQ. Here the CDR3 DNA reads TGTGCCAGCAGCCAACGGCAGGGCAGTGGCTACACCTTC. Translated: CASSQRQGSGYTF.

The rearrangement joins TRBV29-1 to TRBJ1-1, with TRBD1 matching 7 bases. Germline V CDR1 and CDR2: SQVTM, ANQGSEA. The length of the CDR3 is 13 residues. The V and J ends lost 7 bases and 4 bases, in that order; junction bases with no gene match: 9. CDR3 amino acids: CSAVTGSITEAFF. As DNA, the CDR3 is TGCAGCGCTGTGACAGGGAGTATCACTGAAGCTTTCTTT. Drawing the rest from reference TRBV29-1 and TRBJ1-1, the complete variable domain is SAVISQKPSRDICQRGTSLTIQCQVDSQVTMMFWYRQQPGQSLTLIATANQGSEATYESGFVIDKFPISRPNLTFSTLTVSNMSPEDSSIYLCSAVTGSITEAFFGQGTRLTVV.

J is TRBJ2-7 and V is TRBV29-1, with a weak D call TRBD2 (6 bases). From germline, CDR1 is SQVTM and CDR2 ANQGSEA. The V and J ends lost 0 bases and 12 bases respectively, with 15 bases between them. CDR3 length equals 12 residues. The CDR3 DNA is TGCAGCGTTGAAGAGGGACGGGAGCATCGGTACTTC. This codes for CSVEEGREHRYF.

This clone was seen once. The V and J genes are TRBV5-1 and TRBJ1-2; TRBD1 aligns across 11 bases. J was trimmed by 4 bases and V by 0 bases; bases with no gene match: 2. Germline CDR1 is SGHRS and CDR2 is YFSETQ. CDR3 length: 15 amino acids. In DNA form, the CDR3 reads TGCGCCAGCAGCTTGGGGACAGGGGGCTTCTATGGCTACACCTTC. Residues: CASSLGTGGFYGYTF.

The chain recombines TRBV6-1 with TRBJ2-7, with D possibly being TRBD2 (5 bases). Deletions cut 4 bases from V and 11 bases from J, with 18 bases between. Germline V gene sequence: CDR1 MNHNS, CDR2 SASEGT. This CDR3 region has 13 residues. The CDR3 spells CASSALNSGSEYF. Written as DNA, the CDR3 is TGTGCCAGCAGTGCTCTAAACTCGGGGTCTGAGTACTTC.

This clone appeared a single time. The V gene is TRBV29-1, the J gene TRBJ2-7; 8 bases map to TRBD2. Trimming removed 7 bases from V and 6 bases from J; junction bases left unmatched: 14. Germline values: CDR1 SQVTM, CDR2 ANQGSEA. The CDR3 has 14 amino acids. The CDR3 sequence is CSAGGGTTLSEQYF. CDR3 nucleotides: TGCAGCGCCGGGGGGGGGACGACCCTAAGCGAGCAGTACTTC.

This clone is a singleton in its sample. The chain has TRBV6-1 and TRBJ2-7, with D possibly matching TRBD2 (6 bases). The CDR3 runs 14 residues. V gave up 2 bases and J gave up 2 bases, with 10 bases separating them. Germline lookup yields CDR1 MNHNS and CDR2 SASEGT. DNA for the CDR3: TGTGCCAGCAGTGAATTCCCGGGGGCCTACGAGCAGTACTTC. Amino acid sequence: CASSEFPGAYEQYF.

V usage is TRBV7-9 and J usage is TRBJ2-1; 11 nucleotides line up with TRBD2. This CDR3 is 15 amino acids long. Germline lookup yields CDR1 SEHNR and CDR2 FQNEAQ (reference sequence). The trim removed 2 bases at V and 6 bases at J, leaving 3 bases unmatched. CDR3 bases: TGTGCCAGCAGCTTACTAGCGGGAGGAACCAATGAGCAGTTCTTC. Amino acid sequence: CASSLLAGGTNEQFF.

To note about this clone: In the same sample, other DNA sequences code for this CDR3. This rearrangement joins TRBV5-1 to TRBJ2-5, with a possible D match to TRBD1 (6 bases). Germline CDR1 is SGHRS and CDR2 is YFSETQ. The V end was cut by 0 bases, the J end by 5 bases, with 8 bases between. The CDR3 consists of 13 residues. CDR3 sequence reads: CASSLGQGETQYF. CDR3 bases: TGCGCCAGCAGCTTGGGGCAGGGGGAGACCCAGTACTTC.

V usage is TRBV4-1 and J usage is TRBJ2-5, with D possibly being TRBD2 (8 bases). The length of the CDR3 is 16 residues. The V and J ends lost 4 bases and 4 bases respectively, with 19 bases between them. Germline V CDR1 and CDR2: MGHRA, YSYEKL. CDR3 sequence reads: CASSREGAGGGETQYF. DNA for the CDR3: TGCGCCAGCAGCCGAGAGGGGGCGGGAGGAGGAGAGACCCAGTACTTC.

V and J are TRBV5-7 and TRBJ2-2, with D possibly matching TRBD1 (5 bases). TRBV5-7 is given ORF status, its function remaining uncertain. The CDR3 spans 14 residues. V was trimmed by 1 base and J by 3 bases, leaving 7 bases between them. CDR3 sequence reads: CASSLKGYTGELFF. The CDR3 nucleotides read TGTGCCAGCAGCTTGAAGGGGTACACCGGGGAGCTGTTTTTT.

This clone was seen once. This chain joins TRBV5-1 and TRBJ2-1; TRBD1 might be the D (6 bases). Deletions cut 2 bases from V and 6 bases from J, with 12 bases between. Germline CDR1 is SGHRS and CDR2 is YFSETQ. The CDR3 sequence is 14 residues long. CDR3 in DNA: TGCGCCAGCAGCTTAGGACAGCCCTCCAATGAGCAGTTCTTC. Translated: CASSLGQPSNEQFF.